The clone carrying this T cell receptor (beta chain) turned up a few times. The antigen is unknown. This record belongs to a study of identical twins. Study outcomes and limitations: The presence of invariant MAIT and iNKT cells could partly confound analyses of zero-insertion sequences. Surplus twin overlap in beta out-of-frame sequences was less pronounced.

A universal primer site came from template switching; cDNA carried unique molecular identifiers. A single record per CDR3 protein comes from TCRdb applying MiXCR to the 5' RACE reads. There are around 250,000 distinct CDR3 sequences in the sample; roughly 7% occur only once, and around 3.4% lies in the top ten. The CDR3 length is 15 residues. V was cut by 1 base and J by 8 bases, with 16 bases left in between. CDR1 is KGHSH, CDR2 LQKENI, per germline. In addition, the sample was reused for a study of yellow fever vaccine responses in identical twins. According to that study: As reported, the vaccine T cell response of twins seemed partly convergent and partly personalized.

This chain connects TRBV18 to TRBJ2-3; D might be TRBD2 (5 bases). The sequenced sample was memory (CD45RO+) T cells sorted from blood. The receptor was derived from a woman aged 18 to 35 in good health. The CDR3 coding sequence is TGTGCCAGCTCACCACTTCTAGCTAACCCAGTTACGCAGTATTTT. Residues: CASSPLLANPVTQYF.